The rows below give T cell receptor beta chains drawn from one sample of a study of cytomegalovirus exposure and HLA in healthy donors. Method: immunoSEQ multiplex PCR; TCRdb's copy keeps in-frame clones and lacks some. The table lists approximately 150,000 clones, around 10% of them singletons. The sample comprised PBMCs. Receptors originate from a male donor in good health and CMV-seronegative. CDR3s include the opening cysteine and the closing phenylalanine or tryptophan. The D gene is left open where the match is weak. The listing skips clone size in some rows; elsewhere it reads once, few, many or a size class.

j_call: TRBJ1-2
v_call: TRBV27
d_call: -
clone_size: few
cdr3_nt: TGTGCCAGCCGAAGACCAGGGGCAAACTATGGCTACACCTTC
cdr3_aa: CASRRPGANYGYTF

j_call: TRBJ1-1
v_call: TRBV5-1
d_call: -
clone_size: -
cdr3_nt: TGCGCCAGCAGCATTAGTGGGGGCATGAACACTGAAGCTTTCTTT
cdr3_aa: CASSISGGMNTEAFF

j_call: TRBJ2-3
v_call: TRBV5-1
d_call: TRBD2
clone_size: -
cdr3_nt: TGCGCCAGCAGAAGGACTAGCGGGGGGGGTGCGAACACAGATACGCAGTATTTT
cdr3_aa: CASRRTSGGGANTDTQYF

j_call: TRBJ2-3
v_call: TRBV6-1
d_call: TRBD2
clone_size: -
cdr3_nt: TGTGCCAGCATCACTAGCGGGAGAACAGATACGCAGTATTTT
cdr3_aa: CASITSGRTDTQYF

j_call: TRBJ2-1
v_call: TRBV6-4
d_call: TRBD2
clone_size: few
cdr3_nt: TGTGCCAGCAGTGACGGGCTAGCGGGCCGGGGTGAGCAGTTCTTC
cdr3_aa: CASSDGLAGRGEQFF

j_call: TRBJ2-4
v_call: TRBV5-1
d_call: -
clone_size: few
cdr3_nt: TGCGCCAGCAGCTTGATCCAGGGCCAAAACATTCAGTACTTC
cdr3_aa: CASSLIQGQNIQYF

j_call: TRBJ1-5
v_call: TRBV28
d_call: -
clone_size: -
cdr3_nt: TGTGCCAGCAGTTTAACCTACGGGGGGCAGGTTCAGCCCCAGCATTTT
cdr3_aa: CASSLTYGGQVQPQHF

j_call: TRBJ2-7
v_call: TRBV7-9
d_call: -
clone_size: -
cdr3_nt: TGTGCCAGCAGCATAAGACAGGACTACGAGCAGTACTTC
cdr3_aa: CASSIRQDYEQYF

j_call: TRBJ1-6
v_call: TRBV28
d_call: -
clone_size: few
cdr3_nt: TGTGCCAGCAGTATATCAGGGGTGGGGAATTCACCCCTCCACTTT
cdr3_aa: CASSISGVGNSPLHF

j_call: TRBJ2-3
v_call: TRBV7-2
d_call: TRBD1
clone_size: few
cdr3_nt: TGTGCCAGCAGCCCCGGGACAGGTCTGGGCACAGATACGCAGTATTTT
cdr3_aa: CASSPGTGLGTDTQYF

j_call: TRBJ2-7
v_call: TRBV4-3
d_call: TRBD2
clone_size: -
cdr3_nt: TGCGCCAGCAGCCAACAACTAGCGGGAGAATGGTCCGCCGAGCAGTACTTC
cdr3_aa: CASSQQLAGEWSAEQYF

j_call: TRBJ1-1
v_call: TRBV6-5
d_call: -
clone_size: -
cdr3_nt: TGTGCCAGCAGTTACTCGACGACAGGGAACACTGAAGCTTTCTTT
cdr3_aa: CASSYSTTGNTEAFF

j_call: TRBJ2-2
v_call: TRBV28
d_call: TRBD1
clone_size: -
cdr3_nt: TGTGCCAGCAGGGAGACAGGGGCCTCGAACACCGGGGAGCTGTTTTTT
cdr3_aa: CASRETGASNTGELFF

j_call: TRBJ2-7
v_call: TRBV5-1
d_call: TRBD1
clone_size: few
cdr3_nt: TGCGCCAGCAGCTTGGAGGGACAGGGGGTCCACGAGCAGTACTTC
cdr3_aa: CASSLEGQGVHEQYF

j_call: TRBJ1-3
v_call: TRBV29-1
d_call: -
clone_size: few
cdr3_nt: TGCAGCGTTGCAGGGTCAGGGGAGTTGGACACCATATATTTT
cdr3_aa: CSVAGSGELDTIYF

j_call: TRBJ1-2
v_call: TRBV7-6
d_call: -
clone_size: -
cdr3_nt: TGTGCCAGCAGCCATGGACAGACCTATGGCTACACCTTC
cdr3_aa: CASSHGQTYGYTF

j_call: TRBJ2-7
v_call: TRBV5-1
d_call: -
clone_size: -
cdr3_nt: TGCGCCAGCAGGCCGGACTTATCCTACGGGCAGTACTTC
cdr3_aa: CASRPDLSYGQYF

j_call: TRBJ2-5
v_call: TRBV19
d_call: TRBD2
clone_size: -
cdr3_nt: TGTGCCGGTAGTCCTCTAGCGGGAGGAGAGGAGACCCAGTACTTC
cdr3_aa: CAGSPLAGGEETQYF

j_call: TRBJ2-1
v_call: TRBV28
d_call: -
clone_size: -
cdr3_nt: TGTGCCGCCCTGGGGCCCCATGAGCAGTTCTTC
cdr3_aa: CAALGPHEQFF

j_call: TRBJ1-2
v_call: TRBV28
d_call: TRBD1
clone_size: few
cdr3_nt: TGTGCCAGCAGTTTAGGTTACAGGGGGTCTGGCTACACCTTC
cdr3_aa: CASSLGYRGSGYTF

j_call: TRBJ2-7
v_call: TRBV7-8
d_call: -
clone_size: few
cdr3_nt: TGTGCCAGCAGCCCAGGGATGCCCTACGAGCAGTACTTC
cdr3_aa: CASSPGMPYEQYF

j_call: TRBJ1-3
v_call: TRBV7-2
d_call: -
clone_size: few
cdr3_nt: TGTGCCAGCAGCCCCGTGAACACCATATATTTT
cdr3_aa: CASSPVNTIYF

j_call: TRBJ2-3
v_call: TRBV5-1
d_call: TRBD2
clone_size: -
cdr3_nt: TGCGCCAGCCTGCGGGAGGGGCCACCCACAGATACGCAGTATTTT
cdr3_aa: CASLREGPPTDTQYF

j_call: TRBJ1-4
v_call: TRBV7-9
d_call: -
clone_size: few
cdr3_nt: TGTGCCAGCAGCCAGTCAGCGGGTGCAACTAATGAAAAACTGTTTTTT
cdr3_aa: CASSQSAGATNEKLFF

j_call: TRBJ1-5
v_call: TRBV6-5
d_call: -
clone_size: few
cdr3_nt: TGTGCCAGCAGCCAAGACAGTAGCAATCAGCCCCAGCATTTT
cdr3_aa: CASSQDSSNQPQHF

j_call: TRBJ1-1
v_call: TRBV19
d_call: -
clone_size: few
cdr3_nt: TGTGCCAGTATGGGGGGGCGGTGGGACACTGAAGCTTTCTTT
cdr3_aa: CASMGGRWDTEAFF

j_call: TRBJ1-6
v_call: TRBV6-1
d_call: -
clone_size: -
cdr3_nt: TGTGCCAGCAGTACCCAGCAGGGCATTTCACCCCTCCACTTT
cdr3_aa: CASSTQQGISPLHF

j_call: TRBJ1-1
v_call: TRBV20-1
d_call: TRBD1
clone_size: few
cdr3_nt: TGCAGTGCCGCGACAGGGCTTGAAGCTTTCTTT
cdr3_aa: CSAATGLEAFF

j_call: TRBJ2-7
v_call: TRBV18
d_call: -
clone_size: few
cdr3_nt: TGTGCCAGCTCACCCCTCCGGTCCTACGAGCAGTACTTC
cdr3_aa: CASSPLRSYEQYF

j_call: TRBJ1-5
v_call: TRBV6-6
d_call: -
clone_size: few
cdr3_nt: TGTGCCAGCAGTTACCCCCATCATAGCAATCAGCCCCAGCATTTT
cdr3_aa: CASSYPHHSNQPQHF

j_call: TRBJ2-7
v_call: TRBV10-3
d_call: TRBD1
clone_size: few
cdr3_nt: TGTGCCACGGACAGGGGGTCCTCCTACGAGCAGTACTTC
cdr3_aa: CATDRGSSYEQYF

j_call: TRBJ2-1
v_call: TRBV5-1
d_call: TRBD1
clone_size: -
cdr3_nt: TGCGCCAGCAGCTTGGACAGGGGCCATGAGCAGTTCTTC
cdr3_aa: CASSLDRGHEQFF

j_call: TRBJ2-3
v_call: TRBV4-2
d_call: -
clone_size: -
cdr3_nt: TGTGCCAGCAGCCAACCCCTGGCGGCTAGCACAGATACGCAGTATTTT
cdr3_aa: CASSQPLAASTDTQYF

j_call: TRBJ2-5
v_call: TRBV5-1
d_call: -
clone_size: -
cdr3_nt: TGCGCCAGCAGTTACCTGGACAGAGGAGTAGAGACCCAGTACTTC
cdr3_aa: CASSYLDRGVETQYF

j_call: TRBJ2-2
v_call: TRBV10-2
d_call: -
clone_size: few
cdr3_nt: TGCGCCAGCAGTGACCAGGGGCGCGAATCCGGGGAGCTGTTTTTT
cdr3_aa: CASSDQGRESGELFF